Listed here are 26 T cell receptor beta chains from one sample, sequenced in a study of blood T cell repertoires in COVID-19. Clones were sequenced by immunoSEQ multiplex PCR, and TCRdb holds only the in-frame ones, with some missing. The profile covers about 160,000 clones, with 90% to 95% appearing a single time and roughly 4.8% taken by the ten largest. The sequencing input was peripheral blood. The receptors here all came from a woman aged 50 to 60 with acute or convalescent COVID-19.

The chain employs TRBV13 and TRBJ1-4, with D perhaps matching TRBD1 (6 bases). Germline V gives CDR1 PRHDT, CDR2 FYEKMQ (reference sequence). The ends were cut back, 6 bases at V and 7 bases at J, with 9 bases in the middle. The CDR3 is made up of 12 amino acids. The CDR3 DNA reads as TGTGCCAGCAGACAGGGAAGTGAAAAACTGTTTTTT. Translated: CASRQGSEKLFF.

The chain links TRBV30 to TRBJ1-1; no clear D. V lost 5 bases and J lost 3, with 13 bases in between. The CDR3 extends over 13 amino acids. The germline gives CDR1 GTSNPN, CDR2 SVGIG (reference sequence). The CDR3 DNA sequence: TGTGCCTGGGAGACTCTGGCGGACACTGAAGCTTTCTTT. It encodes CAWETLADTEAFF. Full variable domain (outside the CDR3, taken from reference TRBV30 and TRBJ1-1): SQTIHQWPATLVQPVGSPLSLECTVEGTSNPNLYWYRQAAGRGLQLLFYSVGIGQISSEVPQNLSASRPQDRQFILSSKKLLLSDSGFYLCAWETLADTEAFFGQGTRLTVV.

The chain employs TRBV18 and TRBJ1-1, with a possible D match to TRBD1 (6 bases). V was pared by 3 bases and J by 7 bases, with 15 bases between. The length of the CDR3 is 14 residues. CDR1 is KGHSH, CDR2 LQKENI, per germline. CDR3 in amino acids: CASSPPRTALEAFF. DNA of the CDR3: TGTGCCAGCTCACCTCCTCGGACAGCCCTTGAAGCTTTCTTT.

The chain recombines TRBV4-3 with TRBJ2-7; tentatively, D is TRBD1 (5 bases). CDR1 is LGHNA and CDR2 is YSLEER in the germline V gene. Trimming cost V 1 base and J 4 bases, with 8 bases left between them. This CDR3 comprises 13 residues. CDR3: CASSQGAGYEQYF. The CDR3 nucleotides are TGCGCCAGCAGCCAAGGAGCAGGGTACGAGCAGTACTTC.

The V and J genes are TRBV5-1 and TRBJ1-1, with 8 positions matching TRBD1. Germline V gene data show CDR1 as SGHRS and CDR2 as YFSETQ. The V gene end was trimmed by 4 bases and the J gene end by 8 bases; junction bases not matched to a gene: 13. This CDR3 is built from 15 residues. CDR3 region: CASSLGQGVQREAFF. The CDR3 nucleotides read TGCGCCAGCAGCCTCGGACAGGGCGTTCAAAGGGAAGCTTTCTTT.

This chain joins TRBV9 and TRBJ1-1, with 7 bases lining up with TRBD1. The CDR3 loop spans 15 amino acids. The germline gives CDR1 SGDLS, CDR2 YYNGEE. V shed 3 bases, J shed 1 base, and the junction held 6 bases outside the gene matches. The CDR3 nucleotides read TGTGCCAGCAGCGGTCTGACAGGGCAGAACACTGAAGCTTTCTTT. Amino acid sequence: CASSGLTGQNTEAFF.

The chain combines TRBV6-5 with TRBJ1-5; D ambiguous. The CDR3 is made up of 13 amino acids. From germline, CDR1 is MNHEY and CDR2 SVGAGI. The V and J ends lost 3 bases and 0 bases respectively, with 3 bases between them. In DNA, the CDR3 is TGTGCCAGCAGTTATCGTAGCAATCAGCCCCAGCATTTT. Translating gives CASSYRSNQPQHF.

The chain recombines TRBV30 with TRBJ2-2; D possibly corresponds to TRBD1 (5 bases). Germline V gives CDR1 GTSNPN, CDR2 SVGIG (reference sequence). This CDR3 region has 14 residues. V lost 0 bases to trimming and J lost 3 bases, with 8 bases between them. CDR3 sequence: CAWSVGQYTGELFF. CDR3 DNA: TGTGCCTGGAGTGTGGGGCAGTACACCGGGGAGCTGTTTTTT.

This chain uses TRBV7-9 with TRBJ1-1; D may be TRBD1 (5 bases). The CDR3 totals 14 residues. CDR1 SEHNR and CDR2 FQNEAQ come from the germline V gene (reference sequence). Trimming took 5 bases from V and 4 from J, leaving 14 bases between them. This CDR3 is CASSPGLGGTEAFF. The CDR3, as DNA: TGTGCCAGCAGCCCCGGTTTGGGGGGCACTGAAGCTTTCTTT.

The chain combines TRBV18 with TRBJ2-6; D is ambiguous. The CDR3 runs to 15 residues. In germline, CDR1 is KGHSH, CDR2 LQKENI. The germline V and J ends were trimmed by 3 bases and 0 bases, with 6 bases remaining between them. The CDR3 reads CASSPDISGANVLTF. The CDR3 coding sequence is TGTGCCAGCTCACCTGACATCTCTGGGGCCAACGTCCTGACTTTC.

V gene TRBV6-1 combines with J gene TRBJ2-5, with 8 bases fitting TRBD1. CDR3 size: 15 residues. V was clipped by 3 bases and J by 1 base; unmatched bases: 4. The V gene's germline CDR1 is MNHNS and CDR2 SASEGT. This CDR3 reads CASSDEGQAQETQYF. As DNA, the CDR3 is TGTGCCAGCAGTGACGAGGGACAGGCCCAAGAGACCCAGTACTTC.

The rearrangement uses TRBV19 and TRBJ1-5; D not certain. The V gene's germline CDR1 is LNHDA and CDR2 SQIVND (reference sequence). The length of the CDR3 is 13 residues. V lost 9 bases and J lost 0, with 9 bases in between. The CDR3 nucleotides are TGTGCCAGCGACAAGTATAGCAATCAGCCCCAGCATTTT. Translated, it gives CASDKYSNQPQHF.

About this clone itself: This same CDR3 is encoded by further DNA sequences in the sample. This chain connects TRBV20-1 to TRBJ1-3; no firm D call. V lost 3 bases, J lost 0 bases, and 9 bases lay in between. Germline V gene lookup returns CDR1 DFQATT and CDR2 SNEGSKA (reference sequence). The CDR3 extends over 14 amino acids. The CDR3 protein is CSASSGSSGNTIYF. The CDR3 DNA follows: TGCAGTGCTAGTTCTGGGAGCTCTGGAAACACCATATATTTT.

This clone was counted once. The chain couples TRBV28 to TRBJ2-7; 7 bases are shared with TRBD1. There are 12 residues in the CDR3. With V trimmed by 10 bases and J by 2 bases, 5 bases remained unmatched. The germline V gene has CDR1 MDHEN and CDR2 SYDVKM. Here the CDR3 reads CATRDRAYEQYF. The CDR3 DNA reads as TGTGCCACCCGGGACAGAGCCTACGAGCAGTACTTC.

The chain couples TRBV5-1 to TRBJ2-3; 7 bases are a match to TRBD1. This CDR3 comprises 16 residues. The ends lost 0 bases at V and 0 bases at J; junction bases unmatched: 4. Germline loops: CDR1 SGHRS, CDR2 YFSETQ. This chain's CDR3 is CASSLEGATSTDTQYF. Here the CDR3 DNA reads TGCGCCAGCAGCTTGGAGGGGGCCACTAGCACAGATACGCAGTATTTT.

This clone was counted once. The rearrangement links TRBV15 to TRBJ2-5; 8 nucleotides line up with TRBD2. Unmatched junction bases numbered 7, after V lost 5 bases and J lost 5 bases. This CDR3 spans 14 amino acids. Per germline, CDR1 LNHNV and CDR2 YYDKDF (reference sequence). CDR3 sequence (DNA): TGTGCCACCAGCGGTCGGACTAGCCGCGAGACCCAGTACTTC. It specifies CATSGRTSRETQYF.

V usage is TRBV5-8 and J usage is TRBJ2-4; D is uncertain. This CDR3 is 15 amino acids long. CDR1 SGHTS and CDR2 YDEGEE come from the germline V gene. V was cut by 4 bases and J by 0 bases, with 11 bases left in between. CDR3 amino acids: CASSLLTLAKNIQYF. CDR3 nucleotide sequence: TGTGCCAGCAGCCTACTGACACTAGCCAAAAACATTCAGTACTTC. The full variable domain, completed using reference TRBV5-8 and TRBJ2-4, is EAGVTQSPTHLIKTRGQQATLRCSPISGHTSVYWYQQALGLGLQFLLWYDEGEERNRGNFPPRFSGRQFPNYSSELNVNALELEDSALYLCASSLLTLAKNIQYFGAGTRLSVL.

V and J are TRBV5-1 and TRBJ2-5, with D tentatively TRBD2 (7 bases). This CDR3 has 15 residues. Germline V lookup: CDR1 SGHRS, CDR2 YFSETQ. Deletions cut 6 bases from V and 1 base from J, with 16 bases between. The CDR3 DNA reads TGCGCCAGCACCATAAGGGGGGGTCCCCAAGAGACCCAGTACTTC. Translated: CASTIRGGPQETQYF.

The chain couples TRBV5-8 to TRBJ1-2; D perhaps matches TRBD1 (5 bases). The CDR3 consists of 15 residues. V was trimmed by 2 bases and J by 4 bases, leaving 15 bases between them. Germline CDR1 is SGHTS and CDR2 is YDEGEE. CDR3 coding DNA: TGTGCCAGCAGCTTCCGTCGGACACAACTCTATGGCTACACCTTC. Amino acid sequence: CASSFRRTQLYGYTF.

This clone was seen a single time. The chain combines TRBV3-1 (or the pseudogene TRBV3-2) with TRBJ1-5, with D maybe TRBD1 (6 bases). The V gene's germline CDR1 is LGHDT and CDR2 YNNKEL (reference sequence). The length of the CDR3 is 19 residues. The V gene lost 2 bases and the J gene lost 1 base, with 21 bases spanning the gap. Here the CDR3 DNA reads TGTGCCAGCAGCCAAAGGACAGACCTAACCGCGGAAAGCAATCAGCCCCAGCATTTT. Residues: CASSQRTDLTAESNQPQHF.

The chain is built from TRBV4-1 and TRBJ2-7; TRBD1 matches 8 bases. This CDR3 region has 15 residues. CDR1 is MGHRA and CDR2 is YSYEKL in the germline V gene. V dropped 0 bases and J dropped 2; count of bases not matched to a gene: 3. CDR3 nucleotides: TGCGCCAGCAGCCAAGAGGACAGGGTCACCTACGAGCAGTACTTC. It encodes CASSQEDRVTYEQYF.

J is TRBJ2-3 and V is TRBV2, with a possible D match to TRBD2 (6 bases). Trimming took 7 bases from V and 0 from J, leaving 14 bases between them. The CDR3 loop spans 15 amino acids. The germline CDR1 and CDR2 sequences are SNHLY and FYNNEI. CDR3 nucleotide sequence: TGTGCCAGCATACTTAGCGGAACTAGCACAGATACGCAGTATTTT. Translating it yields CASILSGTSTDTQYF.

This sequence joins TRBV9 and TRBJ1-3; D uncertain. The germline gives CDR1 SGDLS, CDR2 YYNGEE. Trimming shortened V by 0 bases and J by 10 bases, and 14 bases separated the two germline ends. CDR3 length: 14 residues. CDR3 in amino acids: CASSVDPVGSTIYF. Here the CDR3 DNA reads TGTGCCAGCAGCGTAGACCCTGTAGGGAGTACCATATATTTT.

This rearrangement joins TRBV10-2 to TRBJ1-5; D remains unclear. This CDR3 comprises 15 residues. Germline CDR1 and CDR2: WSHSY and SAAADI. Trimming took off 2 bases at V and 0 bases at J, with 8 bases between the two ends. CDR3 sequence reads: CASSETENSNQPQHF. DNA for the CDR3: TGCGCCAGCAGTGAGACGGAGAATAGCAATCAGCCCCAGCATTTT.

The V gene is TRBV30, the J gene TRBJ2-5; 7 bases align to TRBD1. Unmatched junction bases numbered 5, after V lost 4 bases and J lost 3 bases. The CDR3 contains 13 residues. Germline V CDR1 and CDR2: GTSNPN, SVGIG (reference sequence). The CDR3 spells CAWTTGVKETQYF. The CDR3 coding sequence is TGTGCCTGGACCACAGGGGTAAAAGAGACCCAGTACTTC.

This clone appeared a single time. The CDR3, as DNA: TGCAGCGTTCACAAGGGGAACAGTCAAGAGACCCAGTACTTC. This encodes CSVHKGNSQETQYF. This rearrangement joins TRBV29-1 to TRBJ2-5; possibly TRBD1 for D (5 bases). From germline, CDR1 is SQVTM and CDR2 ANQGSEA. V was shortened by 5 bases and J by 2 bases, with 15 bases between the two germline ends. This CDR3 is built from 14 residues. The full variable domain, in which reference TRBV29-1 and TRBJ2-5 provide the parts outside the CDR3, is SAVISQKPSRDICQRGTSLTIQCQVDSQVTMMFWYRQQPGQSLTLIATANQGSEATYESGFVIDKFPISRPNLTFSTLTVSNMSPEDSSIYLCSVHKGNSQETQYFGPGTRLLVL.